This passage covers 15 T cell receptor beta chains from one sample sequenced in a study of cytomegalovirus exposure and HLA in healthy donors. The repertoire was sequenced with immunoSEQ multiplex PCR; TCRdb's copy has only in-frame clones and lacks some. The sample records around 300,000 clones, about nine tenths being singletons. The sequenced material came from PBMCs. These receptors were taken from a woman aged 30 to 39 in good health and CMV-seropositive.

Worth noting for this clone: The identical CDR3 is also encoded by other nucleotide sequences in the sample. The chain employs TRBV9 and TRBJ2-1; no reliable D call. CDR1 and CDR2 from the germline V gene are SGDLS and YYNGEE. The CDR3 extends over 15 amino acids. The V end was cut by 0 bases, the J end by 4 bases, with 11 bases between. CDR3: CASSVEGTAYNEQFF. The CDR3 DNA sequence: TGTGCCAGCAGCGTAGAGGGAACGGCTTACAATGAGCAGTTCTTC.

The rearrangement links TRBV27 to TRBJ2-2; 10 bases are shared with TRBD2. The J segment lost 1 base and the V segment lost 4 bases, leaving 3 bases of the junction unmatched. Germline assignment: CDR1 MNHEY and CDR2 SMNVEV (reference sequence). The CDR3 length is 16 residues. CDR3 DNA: TGTGCCAGCAGTTGGGGACTAGCGCAGAACACCGGGGAGCTGTTTTTT. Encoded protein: CASSWGLAQNTGELFF.

In nucleotides, the CDR3 is TGTGCCAGCAGCCTCCGGGCCCCCTACGAGCAGTACTTC. It codes for CASSLRAPYEQYF. The V call is TRBV28, the J call TRBJ2-7; D ambiguous. In germline, CDR1 is MDHEN, CDR2 SYDVKM. V gave up 6 bases and J gave up 2 bases, with 11 bases separating them. CDR3 length equals 13 residues.

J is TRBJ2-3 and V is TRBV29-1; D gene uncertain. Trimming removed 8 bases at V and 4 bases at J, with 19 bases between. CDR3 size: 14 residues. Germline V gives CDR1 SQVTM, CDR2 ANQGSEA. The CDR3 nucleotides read TGCAGCATACGGGCCGGACGTTTCGCAGATACGCAGTATTTT. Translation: CSIRAGRFADTQYF.

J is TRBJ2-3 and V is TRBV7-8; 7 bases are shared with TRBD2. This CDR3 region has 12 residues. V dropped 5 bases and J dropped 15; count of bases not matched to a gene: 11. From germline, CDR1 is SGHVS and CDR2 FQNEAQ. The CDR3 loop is CASSPGGRADYF. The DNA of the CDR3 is TGTGCCAGCAGCCCCGGGGGGAGGGCCGACTATTTT.

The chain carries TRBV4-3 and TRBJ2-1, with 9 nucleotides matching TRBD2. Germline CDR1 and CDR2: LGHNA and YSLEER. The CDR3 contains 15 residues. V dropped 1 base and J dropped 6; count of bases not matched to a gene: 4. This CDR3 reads CASSQAGLASNEQFF. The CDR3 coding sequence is TGCGCCAGCAGCCAAGCCGGACTAGCGAGCAATGAGCAGTTCTTC.

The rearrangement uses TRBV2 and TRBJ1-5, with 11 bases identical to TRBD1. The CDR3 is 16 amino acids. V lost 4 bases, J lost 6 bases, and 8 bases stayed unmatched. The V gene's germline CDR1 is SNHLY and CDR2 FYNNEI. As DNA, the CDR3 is TGTGCCAGCAGTGGCCGCGGGACAGGGGGGTCTCAGCCCCAGCATTTT. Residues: CASSGRGTGGSQPQHF.

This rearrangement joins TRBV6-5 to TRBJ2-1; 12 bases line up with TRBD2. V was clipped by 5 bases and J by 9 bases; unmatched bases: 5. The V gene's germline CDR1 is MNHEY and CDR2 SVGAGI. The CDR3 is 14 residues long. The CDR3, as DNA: TGTGCCAGCAGTCTAGCGGGGGGGGCAGGTGAGCAGTTCTTC. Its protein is CASSLAGGAGEQFF.

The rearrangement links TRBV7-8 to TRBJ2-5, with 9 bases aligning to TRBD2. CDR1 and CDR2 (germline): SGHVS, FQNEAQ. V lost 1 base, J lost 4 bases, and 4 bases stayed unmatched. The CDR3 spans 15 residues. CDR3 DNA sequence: TGTGCCAGCAGCTTAGAGGCGGGGGGGCCAGAGACCCAGTACTTC. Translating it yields CASSLEAGGPETQYF. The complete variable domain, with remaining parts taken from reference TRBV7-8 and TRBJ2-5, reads GAGVSQSPRYKVAKRGQDVALRCDPISGHVSLFWYQQALGQGPEFLTYFQNEAQLDKSGLPSDRFFAERPEGSVSTLKIQRTQQEDSAVYLCASSLEAGGPETQYFGPGTRLLVL.

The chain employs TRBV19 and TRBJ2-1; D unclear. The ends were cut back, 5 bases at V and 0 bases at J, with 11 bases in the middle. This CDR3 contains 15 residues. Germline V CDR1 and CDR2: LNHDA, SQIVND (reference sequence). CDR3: CASSPGYSSYNEQFF. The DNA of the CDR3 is TGTGCCAGTAGTCCTGGGTACAGCTCCTACAATGAGCAGTTCTTC.

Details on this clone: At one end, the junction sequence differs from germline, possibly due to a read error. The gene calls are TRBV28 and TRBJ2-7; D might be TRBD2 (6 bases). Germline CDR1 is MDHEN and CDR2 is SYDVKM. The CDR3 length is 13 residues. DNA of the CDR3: TGTGCCAGCAGTTTATCTCAGGGCGGGGCCTCGGACTTC. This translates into CASSLSQGGASDF.

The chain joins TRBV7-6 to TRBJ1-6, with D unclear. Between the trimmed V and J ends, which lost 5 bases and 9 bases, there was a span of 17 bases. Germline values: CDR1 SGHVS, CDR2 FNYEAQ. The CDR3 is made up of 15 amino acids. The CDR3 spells CASSPGSTGSSPLHF. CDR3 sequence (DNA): TGTGCCAGCAGCCCCGGTTCTACTGGTAGTTCACCCCTCCACTTT.

CDR3 coding DNA: TGTGCCAGCAGCGTAGGGGACAGGGGGCCCTCCGCAACTAATGAAAAACTGTTTTTT. As protein: CASSVGDRGPSATNEKLFF. The J gene is TRBJ1-4, the V gene TRBV9, with 12 nucleotides matching TRBD1. With V trimmed by 0 bases and J by 0 bases, 6 bases remained unmatched. This CDR3 region has 19 residues. Germline loops: CDR1 SGDLS, CDR2 YYNGEE.

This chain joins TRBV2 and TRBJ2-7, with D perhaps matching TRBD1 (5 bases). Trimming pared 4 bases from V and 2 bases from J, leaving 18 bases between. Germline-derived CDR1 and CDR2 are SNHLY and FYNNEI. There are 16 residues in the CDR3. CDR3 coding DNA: TGTGCCAGCAGTGTCGGCCCGACAGAAACAGCCTACGAGCAGTACTTC. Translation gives CASSVGPTETAYEQYF.

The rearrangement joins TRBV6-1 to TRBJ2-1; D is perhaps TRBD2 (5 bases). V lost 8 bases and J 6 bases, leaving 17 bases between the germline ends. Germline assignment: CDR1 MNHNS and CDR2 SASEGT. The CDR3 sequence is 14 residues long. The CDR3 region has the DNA TGTGCCAGCGGAGGAAGTATCTACGGCAATGAGCAGTTCTTC. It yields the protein CASGGSIYGNEQFF.